This is a list of T cell receptor beta chains from one sample in a study of blood T cell repertoires in COVID-19. Measured with immunoSEQ multiplex PCR; TCRdb has only the in-frame clones, and not every one. The sample includes approximately 200,000 clones, 87% seen only once; the top ten take approximately 6.2%. Material for sequencing was peripheral blood. Receptors originate from a man in his fifties or sixties who had recovered from COVID-19. The conserved cysteine and the conserved F or W are not part of the CDR3 here. Each record gives: V gene, D gene, J gene, CDR3 protein. The D gene is left open where the match is weak.

>TRBV7-8|TRBD1|TRBJ1-4
ASSRQGGEKLF
>TRBV5-1|TRBD2|TRBJ2-1
ASSLPTGTSGRVSYNEQF
>TRBV28|NA|TRBJ1-5
ATTGPRNQPQH
>TRBV3-1/TRBV3-2|TRBD1|TRBJ1-1
ASSQSQGGSTEAF
>TRBV24-1|NA|TRBJ2-1
ATSEGYEQF
>TRBV18|NA|TRBJ1-3
ASSPEVSLAGNTIY
>TRBV11-2|NA|TRBJ2-5
ASSQTLNWRGQETQY
>TRBV7-9|TRBD1|TRBJ1-2
ASSLGQGLRNGYT
>TRBV29-1|TRBD2|TRBJ2-7
SVEGGLAGQLYEQY
>TRBV18|TRBD2|TRBJ2-1
ASSPPRGLAGALNEQF
>TRBV5-1|NA|TRBJ2-5
ASSLDFQETQY
>TRBV9|NA|TRBJ2-1
ASSPSVPKMYNEQF
>TRBV12-5|TRBD1|TRBJ1-1
ASGDRGTSNTEAF
>TRBV7-9|NA|TRBJ2-3
ASSSFTDTQY
>TRBV28|NA|TRBJ1-2
ATPGGGYYGYT
>TRBV30|TRBD1|TRBJ1-5
ACSKGAAGQPQH
>TRBV10-3|TRBD1|TRBJ2-1
AITGQGIGNEQF
>TRBV19|NA|TRBJ2-5
ASSIFQGKETQY
>TRBV5-6|NA|TRBJ1-4
ASNHRAATNEKLF
>TRBV12-3/TRBV12-4|TRBD2|TRBJ2-7
ASSLTGGLQQY
>TRBV29-1|TRBD1|TRBJ1-2
SVDTKGQGNYGYT
>TRBV27|TRBD1|TRBJ1-4
ASSRTGTGVGEKLF
>TRBV30|TRBD2|TRBJ2-5
AWSVLTGTSGVTQY
>TRBV11-2|TRBD2|TRBJ2-7
ASSRGAGGLPYEQY
>TRBV3-1/TRBV3-2|NA|TRBJ2-7
ASSLGRTSYEQY
>TRBV28|NA|TRBJ2-3
ASTLPGGGTDTQY
>TRBV30|NA|TRBJ1-2
AWSEVLTTAS
>TRBV5-4|TRBD1|TRBJ1-1
ASSSQGVTEAF
>TRBV5-1|NA|TRBJ1-3
ASSFKGGDTIY
>TRBV5-1|TRBD2|TRBJ2-3
ASSYGPAGGSTDTQY
>TRBV2|TRBD1|TRBJ1-5
ASMTGLSNQPQH
>TRBV11-2|TRBD1|TRBJ1-4
ASSHTGGEEKLF
>TRBV5-1|TRBD2|TRBJ2-1
ASSLAVAGGGDEQF
>TRBV27|NA|TRBJ2-7
ASSHARGSYEQY
>TRBV5-1|NA|TRBJ2-1
ASSLTGYSYNEQF
>TRBV7-2|TRBD1|TRBJ1-2
ASSLDTGGLGDGYT
>TRBV11-2|NA|TRBJ1-6
ASTAKLQEPNSPLH
>TRBV7-9|NA|TRBJ2-5
ASMAAGETQY
>TRBV24-1|TRBD1|TRBJ2-3
ATSERRIQGASTDTQY
>TRBV7-2|NA|TRBJ2-2
ASSSGGTRTGELF
>TRBV6-5|NA|TRBJ1-1
ASKMDYRAHTEAF
>TRBV4-1|TRBD2|TRBJ2-2
ASSLTPGLAGSWDTGELF
>TRBV7-2|TRBD2|TRBJ2-7
ASSLGLAGVVYEQY
>TRBV20-1|NA|TRBJ1-2
SARDNGYT
>TRBV7-9|TRBD1|TRBJ1-2
ASSLEGQGAGYT
>TRBV30|NA|TRBJ1-5
AWSPRGGQNNQPQH